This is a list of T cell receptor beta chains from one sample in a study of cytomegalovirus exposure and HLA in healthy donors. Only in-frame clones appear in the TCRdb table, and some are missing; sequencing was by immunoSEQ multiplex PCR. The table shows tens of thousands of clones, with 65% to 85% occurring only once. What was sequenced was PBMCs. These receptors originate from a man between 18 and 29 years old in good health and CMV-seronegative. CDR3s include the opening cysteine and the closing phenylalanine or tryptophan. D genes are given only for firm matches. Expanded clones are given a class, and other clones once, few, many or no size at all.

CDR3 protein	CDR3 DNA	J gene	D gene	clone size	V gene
CASSLTGTGGQPQHF	TGTGCCAGCAGTCTCACAGGAACCGGGGGTCAGCCCCAGCATTTT	TRBJ1-5	-	-	TRBV27
CASSAEYTGELFF	TGTGCCAGCAGCGCCGAGTACACCGGGGAGCTGTTTTTT	TRBJ2-2	-	-	TRBV6-5
CASSLAGGQDLSGNTIYF	TGTGCCAGCAGCTTGGCCGGGGGACAGGACCTATCTGGAAACACCATATATTTT	TRBJ1-3	TRBD1	-	TRBV5-6
CASSYSNPQRKNIQYF	TGTGCCAGCAGTTACTCGAATCCCCAACGGAAAAACATTCAGTACTTC	TRBJ2-4	-	-	TRBV6-5
CASTTGIAPTNEKLFF	TGTGCCAGTACCACCGGGATAGCTCCAACTAATGAAAAACTGTTTTTT	TRBJ1-4	-	once	TRBV19
CASTKARIDRRNTEAFF	TGTGCCAGCACAAAGGCTCGTATCGACAGGAGGAACACTGAAGCTTTCTTT	TRBJ1-1	-	once	TRBV27
CASSYFPRTHGDEQFF	TGTGCCAGCAGTTACTTTCCCAGGACACATGGGGATGAGCAGTTCTTC	TRBJ2-1	-	once	TRBV6-5
CASSPALGDRRGEQYF	TGTGCTAGCAGCCCCGCCTTGGGGGACAGGAGAGGGGAGCAGTACTTC	TRBJ2-7	TRBD1	-	TRBV7-7
CATRPVTGSSYEQYF	TGTGCCACAAGACCGGTGACAGGGAGCTCCTACGAGCAGTACTTC	TRBJ2-7	TRBD1	few	TRBV6-5
CASRQTGTGGSPLHF	TGTGCCAGCAGACAAACCGGGACAGGGGGGTCACCCCTCCACTTT	TRBJ1-6	TRBD1	-	TRBV28
CASSQDFFSYEQYF	TGTGCCAGCAGCCAAGACTTCTTCTCCTACGAGCAGTACTTC	TRBJ2-7	-	once	TRBV5-5
CASSELRRGGQGNNEQFF	TGTGCCAGCAGTGAACTGAGGAGGGGGGGACAGGGAAACAATGAGCAGTTCTTC	TRBJ2-1	TRBD1	-	TRBV6-1
CASSMTVVYGYTF	TGTGCCAGCAGTATGACAGTGGTCTATGGCTACACCTTC	TRBJ1-2	-	-	TRBV6-5
CASRDSMNTEAFF	TGCGCCAGCAGGGACAGCATGAACACTGAAGCTTTCTTT	TRBJ1-1	-	-	TRBV10-2
CASSLGGFGEQFF	TGTGCCAGCAGTTTGGGGGGGTTTGGTGAGCAGTTCTTC	TRBJ2-1	TRBD2	-	TRBV28
CASSQPDILGKNIQYF	TGCGCCAGCAGCCAACCAGACATTCTTGGCAAAAACATTCAGTACTTC	TRBJ2-4	-	-	TRBV4-3
CASRKGQGGSGGYTF	TGTGCCAGCAGGAAAGGACAGGGGGGATCAGGCGGCTACACCTTC	TRBJ1-2	TRBD1	-	TRBV5-4
CASSQGGQGRTEAFF	TGCGCCAGCAGCCAAGGCGGGCAGGGGCGCACTGAAGCTTTCTTT	TRBJ1-1	-	-	TRBV4-1
CASSLLTSGRNTQYF	TGCGCCAGCAGCCTTCTGACTAGCGGGAGGAACACGCAGTATTTT	TRBJ2-3	TRBD2	-	TRBV5-1
CASSEYNGAGTEAFF	TGTGCCAGCAGTGAATATAACGGAGCTGGGACTGAAGCTTTCTTT	TRBJ1-1	-	-	TRBV25-1
CAWSDQGTNEKLFF	TGTGCCTGGAGTGACCAGGGCACTAATGAAAAACTGTTTTTT	TRBJ1-4	-	once	TRBV30
CASRQGQPQHF	TGTGCCAGCAGGCAGGGCCAGCCCCAGCATTTT	TRBJ1-5	-	-	TRBV6-1
CASSLTAITGELFF	TGTGCCAGCAGCTTGACTGCAATCACCGGGGAGCTGTTTTTT	TRBJ2-2	-	-	TRBV7-9
CASSREREIELFF	TGTGCCAGCAGTCGCGAAAGAGAAATTGAGCTGTTTTTT	TRBJ2-2	-	-	TRBV2
CASSPQGQGRASGSLADTQYF	TGTGCCAGCAGTCCACAAGGACAGGGGAGGGCTAGCGGGAGTCTCGCAGATACGCAGTATTTT	TRBJ2-3	-	-	TRBV27
CASQNQTGSGQPQHF	TGTGCCAGCCAGAACCAGACAGGGTCAGGTCAGCCCCAGCATTTT	TRBJ1-5	TRBD1	-	TRBV2
CASSFRLGGTGELFF	TGTGCCAGCAGTTTCCGCTTAGGGGGCACCGGGGAGCTGTTTTTT	TRBJ2-2	-	-	TRBV28